Listed below are T cell receptor beta chains from one sample, sequenced in a study of identifying expanded T cells in peripheral blood. The protocol was immunoSEQ multiplex PCR, while the TCRdb copy is restricted to in-frame clones and leaves out a portion. The table shows roughly 90,000 clones, with approximately 81% occurring only once. Input material: blood. All receptors derive from a person aged 18 to 70 in good health. Each CDR3 is given with its conserved first and last residue. The order of the fields is J gene, D gene, clone size, V gene, CDR3 protein, CDR3 DNA. D genes are given only for firm matches. Only some rows state a clone size, as once, few, many or a class for expanded clones.

TRBJ1-1 | NA | NA | TRBV6-5 | CASRFGQSNTEAFF | TGTGCCAGCAGGTTTGGACAGTCGAACACTGAAGCTTTCTTT
TRBJ2-7 | TRBD1 | NA | TRBV5-6 | CASSLGDRGIYEQYF | TGTGCCAGCAGCTTGGGAGACAGGGGAATCTACGAGCAGTACTTC
TRBJ2-1 | TRBD1 | NA | TRBV18 | CASSPPGTGYNEQFF | TGTGCCAGCTCACCTCCCGGGACAGGTTACAATGAGCAGTTCTTC
TRBJ2-1 | TRBD2 | NA | TRBV10-2 | CASREGTSLYNEQFF | TGCGCCAGCAGAGAAGGGACTAGCCTCTACAATGAGCAGTTCTTC
TRBJ2-5 | TRBD2 | NA | TRBV6-5 | CASSLRLAGETQYF | TGTGCCAGCAGTTTGCGACTAGCGGGCGAGACCCAGTACTTC
TRBJ1-3 | NA | NA | TRBV7-2 | CASSIQGSSGNTIYF | TGTGCCAGCAGCATACAGGGAAGCTCTGGAAACACCATATATTTT
TRBJ2-1 | TRBD2 | NA | TRBV29-1 | CSVDRGGQWEQFF | TGCAGCGTTGATCGGGGGGGGCAGTGGGAGCAGTTCTTC
TRBJ1-6 | NA | NA | TRBV30 | CAWARDTYNSPLHF | TGTGCCTGGGCCCGGGACACCTATAATTCACCCCTCCACTTT
TRBJ1-5 | TRBD1 | NA | TRBV28 | CASSSPTGVDQPQHF | TGTGCCAGCAGCTCCCCGACAGGGGTAGATCAGCCCCAGCATTTT
TRBJ2-1 | NA | NA | TRBV5-1 | CATSRDSPYNEQFF | TGCGCCACCTCACGGGACTCTCCCTACAATGAGCAGTTCTTC
TRBJ2-7 | NA | NA | TRBV18 | CASSLTGRASYEQYF | TGTGCCAGCTCATTAACAGGGCGCGCCTCCTACGAGCAGTACTTC
TRBJ1-2 | TRBD1 | few | TRBV6-5 | CASSSWDRGCYTF | TGTGCCAGCAGTTCCTGGGACAGGGGATGCTACACCTTC
TRBJ1-4 | NA | NA | TRBV25-1 | CASSEYNGEKLFF | TGTGCCAGCAGTGAATACAACGGCGAAAAACTGTTTTTT
TRBJ1-2 | NA | NA | TRBV5-6 | CASSLLDSYGYTF | TGTGCCAGCAGCTTATTGGACAGCTATGGCTACACCTTC
TRBJ1-4 | NA | once | TRBV5-6 | CASSFGRGLAEKLFF | TGTGCCAGCAGCTTTGGGCGAGGGTTGGCTGAAAAACTGTTTTTT
TRBJ1-2 | NA | few | TRBV7-8 | CASSLALGQGFGYTF | TGTGCCAGCAGCTTAGCGCTAGGGCAGGGCTTTGGCTACACCTTC
TRBJ1-5 | NA | NA | TRBV6-5 | CASSFSRLSNQPQHF | TGTGCCAGCAGTTTTTCCCGACTTAGCAATCAGCCCCAGCATTTT
TRBJ1-2 | NA | once | TRBV6-5 | CASSTVVADSYGYTF | TGTGCCAGCAGTACAGTAGTGGCGGACAGCTATGGCTACACCTTC
TRBJ2-1 | TRBD1 | once | TRBV7-3 | CASSFRDRRLNEQFF | TGTGCCAGCAGCTTCCGGGACAGAAGACTTAATGAGCAGTTCTTC
TRBJ1-1 | TRBD1 | once | TRBV7-9 | CASSSGTGNTEAFF | TGTGCCAGCAGCTCCGGGACAGGCAACACTGAAGCTTTCTTT
TRBJ1-2 | TRBD1 | NA | TRBV11-3 | CASSLQGAGYGYTF | TGTGCCAGCAGCTTGCAGGGGGCTGGCTATGGCTACACCTTC
TRBJ1-2 | NA | NA | TRBV9 | CASSGSLGPYGYTF | TGTGCCAGCAGCGGAAGCCTGGGGCCCTATGGCTACACCTTC
TRBJ1-1 | TRBD1 | NA | TRBV19 | CASSKRDRGHTEAFF | TGTGCCAGTAGTAAAAGGGACAGGGGACACACTGAAGCTTTCTTT
TRBJ2-3 | NA | NA | TRBV6-1 | CASSEVMTDTQYF | TGTGCCAGCAGTGAGGTCATGACAGATACGCAGTATTTT
TRBJ1-1 | NA | few | TRBV11-2 | CASSFGPWGPNTEAFF | TGTGCCAGCAGCTTCGGGCCCTGGGGCCCCAACACTGAAGCTTTCTTT
TRBJ2-5 | NA | NA | TRBV7-2 | CASSLTGGTLGETQYF | TGTGCCAGCAGCTTAACGGGTGGGACACTAGGAGAGACCCAGTACTTC
TRBJ1-6 | NA | NA | TRBV5-6 | CASSLLVRGGSPLHF | TGTGCCAGCAGCTTGTTAGTCCGAGGGGGTTCACCCCTCCACTTT
TRBJ1-2 | NA | NA | TRBV6-5 | CASRLSQAYGYTF | TGTGCCAGCCGACTTTCGCAGGCCTATGGCTACACCTTC
TRBJ1-3 | NA | NA | TRBV5-1 | CASSVAVSGNTIYF | TGCGCCAGCAGCGTAGCCGTCTCTGGAAACACCATATATTTT
TRBJ2-3 | TRBD2 | NA | TRBV29-1 | CSVGRGEVLDTQYF | TGCAGCGTGGGCCGGGGGGAAGTTCTAGATACGCAGTATTTT
TRBJ2-3 | NA | NA | TRBV7-2 | CASTQPWTDTQYF | TGTGCCAGCACCCAACCTTGGACAGATACGCAGTATTTT
TRBJ1-3 | NA | NA | TRBV11-1 | CASSTSSGNTIYF | NA
TRBJ1-1 | NA | NA | TRBV25-1 | CASSGYLGPEAEAFF | TGTGCCAGCAGTGGATACTTGGGGCCCGAGGCTGAAGCTTTCTTT
TRBJ1-2 | TRBD1 | NA | TRBV6-5 | CASSYGGTGAYGYTF | TGTGCCAGCAGTTACGGTGGGACAGGGGCCTATGGCTACACCTTC
TRBJ2-4 | NA | NA | TRBV6-5 | CASSSREKGHIQYF | TGTGCCAGCAGTTCTCGAGAGAAGGGTCACATTCAGTACTTC
TRBJ2-5 | NA | few | TRBV7-9 | CASSLAPLLANLGETQYF | TGTGCCAGCAGCTTAGCACCCCTTTTAGCCAACCTGGGGGAGACCCAGTACTTC
TRBJ2-7 | TRBD2 | NA | TRBV30 | CAWSAGGYEQYF | TGTGCCTGGAGTGCGGGGGGCTACGAGCAGTACTTC
TRBJ2-1 | NA | NA | TRBV5-1 | CASSLGAGAHNEQFF | TGCGCCAGCAGCTTAGGCGCAGGGGCCCACAATGAGCAGTTCTTC
TRBJ1-1 | NA | NA | TRBV4-3 | CASSQDGAALNTEAFF | TGCGCCAGCAGCCAAGATGGGGCAGCCTTGAACACTGAAGCTTTCTTT
TRBJ2-2 | NA | once | TRBV11-2 | CASSPPGTGELFF | TGTGCCAGCAGCCCCCCGGGGACCGGGGAGCTGTTTTTT
TRBJ1-1 | TRBD1 | NA | TRBV19 | CASTLHRGLSTEAFF | TGTGCCAGTACTTTACACAGGGGGTTGTCCACTGAAGCTTTCTTT
TRBJ1-2 | NA | NA | TRBV7-9 | CASSLVRVDGYTF | TGTGCCAGCAGCTTAGTCCGGGTTGATGGCTACACCTTC